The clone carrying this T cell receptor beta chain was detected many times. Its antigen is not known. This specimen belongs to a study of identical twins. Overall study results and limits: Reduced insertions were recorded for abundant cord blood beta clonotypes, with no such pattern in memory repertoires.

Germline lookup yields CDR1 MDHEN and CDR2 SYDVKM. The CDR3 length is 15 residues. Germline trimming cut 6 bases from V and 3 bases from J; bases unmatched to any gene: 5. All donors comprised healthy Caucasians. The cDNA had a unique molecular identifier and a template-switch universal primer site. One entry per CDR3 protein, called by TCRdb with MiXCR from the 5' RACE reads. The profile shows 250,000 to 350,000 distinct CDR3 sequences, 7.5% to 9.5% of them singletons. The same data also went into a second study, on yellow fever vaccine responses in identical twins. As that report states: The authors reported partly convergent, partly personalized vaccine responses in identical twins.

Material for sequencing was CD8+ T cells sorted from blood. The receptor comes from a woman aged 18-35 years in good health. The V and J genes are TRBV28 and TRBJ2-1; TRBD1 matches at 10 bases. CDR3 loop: CASSPGTGDYNEQFF. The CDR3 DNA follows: TGTGCCAGCAGCCCCGGGACAGGGGACTACAATGAGCAGTTCTTC.